This record covers a single T cell receptor (beta chain). Its target is unknown. From germline, CDR1 is SNHLY and CDR2 FYNNEI. The junction had 7 bases not matched to a gene; V was cut back by 2 bases and J by 8 bases. The CDR3 is 15 amino acids. TCRdb's copy holds only in-frame clones and misses some; the assay was immunoSEQ multiplex PCR. The sample comprises about 15,000 clones, 85% to 95% of which are singletons, and about 9% rests with the top ten. This entry comes from a study of monozygotic twins with cystic fibrosis. Study results and limitations: Monozygotic CF twin pairs shared significantly more nucleotide-identical clonotypes than unrelated CF individuals did.

The J gene is TRBJ2-1, the V gene TRBV2; 9 nucleotides line up with TRBD2. The receptor's source is a girl aged 2 to 10 with cystic fibrosis. The sample consisted of blood. The CDR3 loop is CASSERLAGRYEQFF. The CDR3 DNA follows: TGTGCCAGCAGTGAAAGGCTAGCGGGGCGGTATGAGCAGTTCTTC.